The clone carrying this TCR beta chain was recorded at least ten times. Each patient went into thyroid surgery without having received any treatment. This sample was taken from a study of metastatic and nonmetastatic thyroid tumors. Deletions cut 3 bases from V and 3 bases from J, with 8 bases between. The CDR3 has 13 amino acids. CDR1 is GTSNPN, CDR2 SVGIG, per germline (reference sequence). With MiXCR, TCRdb reprocessed the PCR reads. Of about 15,000 clones detected, approximately 20% appear once; the ten largest clones hold 13%. The specimen sequenced was blood. The TCR originated in a female donor with papillary thyroid cancer or a benign thyroid nodule (not recorded which). Some clones in this sample may be carry-over from other donors' samples. The V gene is TRBV30, the J gene TRBJ2-2, with TRBD1 as a possible D gene (5 bases). CDR3 amino acids: CAWRGHYTGELFF. The CDR3 DNA reads as TGTGCCTGGAGAGGACATTACACCGGGGAGCTGTTTTTT.